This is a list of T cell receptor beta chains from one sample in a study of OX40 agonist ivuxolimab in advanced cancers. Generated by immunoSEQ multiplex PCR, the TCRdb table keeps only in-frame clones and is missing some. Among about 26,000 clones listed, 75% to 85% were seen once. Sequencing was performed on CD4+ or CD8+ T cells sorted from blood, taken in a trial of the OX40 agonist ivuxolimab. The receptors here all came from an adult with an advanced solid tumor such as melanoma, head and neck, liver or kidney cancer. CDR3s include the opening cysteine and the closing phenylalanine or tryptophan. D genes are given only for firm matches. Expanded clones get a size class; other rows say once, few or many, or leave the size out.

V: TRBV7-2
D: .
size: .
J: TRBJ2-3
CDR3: CASSPNLAGSTDTQYF
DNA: TGTGCCAGCAGTCCAAACCTGGCGGGGAGCACAGATACGCAGTATTTT

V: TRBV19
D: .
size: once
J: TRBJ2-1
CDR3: CASSPGISGNNEQFF
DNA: TGTGCCAGTAGTCCCGGGATTAGTGGTAACAATGAGCAGTTCTTC

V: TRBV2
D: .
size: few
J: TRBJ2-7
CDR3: CASSGDYEQYF
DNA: TGTGCCAGCAGTGGGGATTACGAGCAGTACTTC

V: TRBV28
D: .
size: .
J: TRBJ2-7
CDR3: CASSPSWLQYF
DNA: TGTGCCAGCAGCCCATCCTGGTTGCAGTACTTC

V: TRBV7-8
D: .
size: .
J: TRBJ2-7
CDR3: CASTESDPYEQYF
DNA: TGTGCCAGCACCGAATCGGACCCCTACGAGCAGTACTTC

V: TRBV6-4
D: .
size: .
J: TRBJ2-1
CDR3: CASSDRDNEQFF
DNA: TGTGCCAGCAGTGACAGGGACAATGAGCAGTTCTTC

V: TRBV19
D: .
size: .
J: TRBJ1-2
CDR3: CASIEAGLHNYGYTF
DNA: TGTGCCAGTATTGAGGCCGGGCTACATAACTATGGCTACACCTTC

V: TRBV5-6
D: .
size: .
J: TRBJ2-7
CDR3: CASSFPWSSSYEQYF
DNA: TGTGCCAGCAGCTTCCCCTGGAGTAGCTCCTACGAGCAGTACTTC

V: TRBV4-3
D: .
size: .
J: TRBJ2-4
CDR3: CASSQDRFRIQYF
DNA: TGCGCCAGCAGCCAAGACAGGTTTCGCATTCAGTACTTC

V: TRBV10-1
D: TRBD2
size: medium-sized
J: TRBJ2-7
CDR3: CASSEDSLAGVPYEQYF
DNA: TGCGCCAGCAGTGAGGACTCCCTAGCGGGAGTTCCCTACGAGCAGTACTTC

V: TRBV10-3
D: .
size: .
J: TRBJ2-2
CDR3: CATLVESGELFF
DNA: TGTGCCACCCTGGTCGAGAGCGGGGAGCTGTTTTTT

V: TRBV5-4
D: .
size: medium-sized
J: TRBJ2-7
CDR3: CASSSGENEQYF
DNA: TGTGCCAGCAGCTCGGGGGAGAACGAGCAGTACTTC

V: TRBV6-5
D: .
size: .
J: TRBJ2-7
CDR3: CASSKVRRAVLEQYF
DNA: TGTGCCAGCAGCAAGGTCCGGAGGGCCGTCCTCGAGCAGTACTTC

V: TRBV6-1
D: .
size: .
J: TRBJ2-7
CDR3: CASSEATSSYEQYF
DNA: TGTGCCAGCAGTGAAGCTACGAGCTCCTACGAGCAGTACTTC

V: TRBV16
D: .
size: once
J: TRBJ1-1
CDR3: CASSSLVGGTEAFF
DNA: TGTGCCAGCAGCTCCCTCGTTGGGGGGACTGAAGCTTTCTTT

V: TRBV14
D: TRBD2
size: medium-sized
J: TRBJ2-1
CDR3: CASSTSAYNEQFF
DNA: TGTGCCAGCAGCACTAGCGCGTACAATGAGCAGTTCTTC

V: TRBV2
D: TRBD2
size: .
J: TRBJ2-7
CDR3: CASTRTASGKAYEQYF
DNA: TGTGCCAGCACCCGAACGGCTAGCGGAAAAGCCTACGAGCAGTACTTC

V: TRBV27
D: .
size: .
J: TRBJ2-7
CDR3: CASRFGPSYEQYF
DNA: TGTGCCAGCAGGTTCGGACCTTCCTACGAGCAGTACTTC

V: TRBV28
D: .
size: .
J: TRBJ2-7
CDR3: CASSWPLGRNEQYF
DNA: TGTGCCAGCAGTTGGCCCCTGGGGAGAAACGAGCAGTACTTC

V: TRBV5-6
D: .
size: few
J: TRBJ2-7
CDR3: CASSLGGGLEQYF
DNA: TGTGCCAGCAGCTTGGGTGGCGGGCTCGAGCAGTACTTC